The text below deals with one TCR beta chain. The sorted Tregs were CD4+CD25+CD127-/low cells. Trimming stripped 1 base from V and 6 bases from J, with 16 bases between. The CDR3 runs 16 residues. The germline gives CDR1 SGHTA, CDR2 FQGTGA. Each CDR3 protein is one row after TCRdb ran MiXCR on the 5' RACE reads. The sample holds some 32,000 distinct CDR3 sequences, over 25% seen once. The receptor comes from a female donor with breast cancer. This rearrangement joins TRBV7-3 to TRBJ2-1; possibly TRBD2 for D (6 bases). Sequencing was performed on tumor-infiltrating Tregs sorted from the breast tumor. CDR3 nucleotide sequence: TGTGCCAGCAGCTTAAAAGGAGGTAGCGGCCCCAATGAGCAGTTCTTC. Protein product: CASSLKGGSGPNEQFF.